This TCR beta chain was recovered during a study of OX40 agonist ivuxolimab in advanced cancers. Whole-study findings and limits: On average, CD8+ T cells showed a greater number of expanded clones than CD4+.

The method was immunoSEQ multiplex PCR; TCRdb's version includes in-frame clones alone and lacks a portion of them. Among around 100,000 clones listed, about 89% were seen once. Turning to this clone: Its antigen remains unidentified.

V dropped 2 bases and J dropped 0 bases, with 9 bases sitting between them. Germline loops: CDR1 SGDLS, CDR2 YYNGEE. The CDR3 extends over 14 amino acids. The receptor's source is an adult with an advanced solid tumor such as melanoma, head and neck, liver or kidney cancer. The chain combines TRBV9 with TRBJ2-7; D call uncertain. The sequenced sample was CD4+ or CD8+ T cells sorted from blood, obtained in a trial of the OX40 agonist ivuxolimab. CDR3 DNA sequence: TGTGCCAGCAGCGTCGACACGAACTCCTACGAGCAGTACTTC. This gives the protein CASSVDTNSYEQYF. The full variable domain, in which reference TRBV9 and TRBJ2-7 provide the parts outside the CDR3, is DSGVTQTPKHLITATGQRVTLRCSPRSGDLSVYWYQQSLDQGLQFLIQYYNGEERAKGNILERFSAQQFPDLHSELNLSSLELGDSALYFCASSVDTNSYEQYFGPGTRLTVT.